One sample yielded the 25 T cell receptor beta chains listed below, sequenced in a study of OX40 agonist ivuxolimab in advanced cancers. Profiling relied on immunoSEQ multiplex PCR, and the TCRdb table lists in-frame clones only, not all of them. Of approximately 86,000 clones listed, roughly 90% are singletons. The sample in question was CD4+ or CD8+ T cells sorted from blood, obtained in a trial of the OX40 agonist ivuxolimab. These TCRs come from an adult with an advanced solid tumor such as melanoma, head and neck, liver or kidney cancer.

The chain is built from TRBV7-8 and TRBJ2-5, with 11 bases identical to TRBD2. V lost 5 bases to trimming and J lost 7 bases; unmatched junction nucleotides: 12. The length of the CDR3 is 16 residues. CDR1 and CDR2 from the germline V gene are SGHVS and FQNEAQ. The DNA for the CDR3 is TGTGCCAGCAGCCGGGGACTAGCGGAGTCCCGTGTGACCCAGTACTTC. This translates into CASSRGLAESRVTQYF.

This sequence joins TRBV7-2 and TRBJ2-2; 9 positions match TRBD2. V lost 4 bases to trimming and J lost 7 bases; unmatched junction nucleotides: 7. Germline V gene data show CDR1 as SGHTA and CDR2 as FQGNSA. This CDR3 has 15 amino acids. The CDR3 sequence is CASSSKTSGYGELFF. CDR3 in DNA: TGTGCCAGCAGCTCCAAGACTAGCGGCTACGGGGAGCTGTTTTTT.

The V and J genes are TRBV30 and TRBJ2-1; 10 bases are a match to TRBD2. After removal of 0 bases from V and 4 bases from J, the junction contained 6 bases not matched to a gene. There are 16 residues in the CDR3. Germline lookup yields CDR1 GTSNPN and CDR2 SVGIG (reference sequence). The CDR3 nucleotides are TGTGCCTGGAGTGTTCTAGCGGGAGTAAGATACAATGAGCAGTTCTTC. Translating it yields CAWSVLAGVRYNEQFF. Based on the CDR3 plus reference TRBV30 and TRBJ2-1, the full variable domain is SQTIHQWPATLVQPVGSPLSLECTVEGTSNPNLYWYRQAAGRGLQLLFYSVGIGQISSEVPQNLSASRPQDRQFILSSKKLLLSDSGFYLCAWSVLAGVRYNEQFFGPGTRLTVL.

V and J are TRBV7-2 and TRBJ2-1; 14 bases are a match to TRBD2. Looked up from germline, CDR1 is SGHTA and CDR2 is FQGNSA. The CDR3 runs 15 residues. The J segment lost 9 bases and the V segment lost 5 bases, leaving 6 bases of the junction unmatched. The CDR3 reads CASSLGLAGVGEQFF. The CDR3 bases are TGTGCCAGCAGCCTGGGACTAGCGGGAGTTGGTGAGCAGTTCTTC.

The chain uses TRBV2 and TRBJ2-3; TRBD2 matches at 8 bases. V was pared by 6 bases and J by 5 bases, with 7 bases of the junction left unmatched. The CDR3 covers 14 residues. Germline-derived CDR1 and CDR2 are SNHLY and FYNNEI. The CDR3 protein is CASSVSGRGDTQYF. In nucleotides, the CDR3 is TGTGCCAGCAGCGTAAGCGGGAGAGGAGATACGCAGTATTTT. Full variable domain (rest looked up from reference TRBV2 and TRBJ2-3): EPEVTQTPSHQVTQMGQEVILRCVPISNHLYFYWYRQILGQKVEFLVSFYNNEISEKSEIFDDQFSVERPDGSNFTLKIRSTKLEDSAMYFCASSVSGRGDTQYFGPGTRLTVL.

The chain joins TRBV5-1 to TRBJ2-5, with D perhaps assigned TRBD1 or TRBD2 (6 bases each). CDR1 is SGHRS, CDR2 YFSETQ, per germline. V was cut by 4 bases and J by 5 bases, with 18 bases left in between. This CDR3 contains 15 residues. CDR3 residues: CASSRRAGETETQYF. Written as DNA, the CDR3 is TGCGCCAGCAGCAGGAGGGCAGGGGAAACGGAGACCCAGTACTTC.

This clone was seen more than once but under ten times. This chain links TRBV6-5 with TRBJ2-5, with a tentative D call TRBD1 (6 bases). The CDR3 totals 13 residues. Germline V gene lookup returns CDR1 MNHEY and CDR2 SVGAGI. V gave up 6 bases and J gave up 7 bases, with 15 bases separating them. The CDR3 bases are TGTGCCAGCAGAAAAGACAGGCGGTCGACCCAGTACTTC. Protein product: CASRKDRRSTQYF.

The chain recombines TRBV25-1 with TRBJ2-7; D tentatively reads TRBD1 or TRBD2 (7 bases each). CDR1 and CDR2 (germline): MGHDK, SYGVNS. Trimming pared 10 bases from V and 0 bases from J, leaving 19 bases between. The CDR3 has 15 residues. CDR3 bases: TGTGCCACTTCAGGGGGGGAGGGGGTCTCCTACGAGCAGTACTTC. This codes for CATSGGEGVSYEQYF.

CDR3 bases: TGTGCCAGCAGCTTGGGATCACTAGCGGGGATCGACGAGCAGTACTTC. Amino acids: CASSLGSLAGIDEQYF. The rearrangement joins TRBV5-5 to TRBJ2-7, with 10 bases aligning to TRBD2. CDR3 size: 16 residues. V lost 0 bases to trimming and J lost 5 bases; unmatched junction nucleotides: 8. Germline values: CDR1 SGHKS, CDR2 YYEKEE (reference sequence). The full variable domain, rest sourced from reference TRBV5-5 and TRBJ2-7, is DAGVTQSPTHLIKTRGQQVTLRCSPISGHKSVSWYQQVLGQGPQFIFQYYEKEERGRGNFPDRFSARQFPNYSSELNVNALLLGDSALYLCASSLGSLAGIDEQYFGPGTRLTVT.

This chain connects TRBV18 to TRBJ2-2; D is undetermined. Trimming shortened V by 3 bases and J by 4 bases, and 15 bases separated the two germline ends. Germline assignment: CDR1 KGHSH and CDR2 LQKENI. The CDR3 consists of 16 residues. DNA of the CDR3: TGTGCCAGCTCACCTACCGGAAGGAGCAGCACCGGGGAGCTGTTTTTT. Its protein is CASSPTGRSSTGELFF. Full variable domain (missing parts from reference TRBV18 and TRBJ2-2): NAGVMQNPRHLVRRRGQEARLRCSPMKGHSHVYWYRQLPEEGLKFMVYLQKENIIDESGMPKERFSAEFPKEGPSILRIQQVVRGDSAAYFCASSPTGRSSTGELFFGEGSRLTVL.

This clone occurred once. At one end the junction does not follow the germline gene, possibly because of a read error. Here the CDR3 reads CASNLGDSYEQYF. The CDR3 bases are TGTGCCAGCAACTTAGGTGACTCCTACGAGCAGTACTTC. This chain connects TRBV7-2 to TRBJ2-7; D unclear. The CDR3 is made up of 13 amino acids. Germline assignment: CDR1 SGHTA and CDR2 FQGNSA. Variable domain in full (rest from reference TRBV7-2 and TRBJ2-7): GAGVSQSPSNKVTEKGKDVELRCDPISGHTALYWYRQSLGQGLEFLIYFQGNSAPDKSGLPSDRFSAERTGGSVSTLTIQRTQQEDSAVYLCASNLGDSYEQYFGPGTRLTVT.

This clone was counted a few times. This rearrangement joins TRBV7-2 to TRBJ2-2; D is perhaps TRBD2 (6 bases). CDR3 length: 16 amino acids. CDR1 and CDR2 from the germline V gene are SGHTA and FQGNSA. The V end lost 1 base, the J end lost 2 bases, and 11 bases lay between the germline ends. For the CDR3, the DNA is TGTGCCAGCAGCTTAGACACGGGGGTAAACACCGGGGAGCTGTTTTTT. Translation gives CASSLDTGVNTGELFF.

V gene TRBV5-1 combines with J gene TRBJ2-7; 7 bases align to TRBD2. Germline lookup yields CDR1 SGHRS and CDR2 YFSETQ. J was trimmed by 3 bases and V by 0 bases; bases with no gene match: 3. This CDR3 spans 14 amino acids. CDR3 sequence reads: CASSLAGRGYEQYF. CDR3 nucleotides: TGCGCCAGCAGCTTGGCGGGGAGGGGCTACGAGCAGTACTTC.

The chain couples TRBV5-1 to TRBJ2-7, with TRBD1 matching 9 bases. The germline CDR1 and CDR2 sequences are SGHRS and YFSETQ. The CDR3 is made up of 14 amino acids. With 4 bases clipped from V and 4 bases from J, the junction kept 6 bases outside the gene matches. As DNA, the CDR3 is TGCGCCAGCAGCACCCGGGACAGGGATTACGAGCAGTACTTC. Translation gives CASSTRDRDYEQYF.

The chain is built from TRBV6-6 and TRBJ2-7; tentative D call: TRBD2 (6 bases). Germline CDR1 reads MNHNY; CDR2 reads SVGAGI (reference sequence). With 6 bases removed from V and 3 bases from J, the gap between germline ends came to 9 bases. This CDR3 is built from 12 residues. The CDR3 DNA sequence: TGTGCCAGCAGGGAGGGGAGCTACGAGCAGTACTTC. This gives the protein CASREGSYEQYF.

The rearrangement uses TRBV28 and TRBJ2-5; the D call may be TRBD1 or TRBD2 (5 bases each). The length of the CDR3 is 13 residues. Per germline, CDR1 MDHEN and CDR2 SYDVKM. The V end was cut by 5 bases, the J end by 3 bases, with 10 bases between. The CDR3 DNA follows: TGTGCCAGCAGTAGAGGGACGGAAGAGACCCAGTACTTC. This encodes CASSRGTEETQYF. The full variable domain, its missing parts supplied by reference TRBV28 and TRBJ2-5, is DVKVTQSSRYLVKRTGEKVFLECVQDMDHENMFWYRQDPGLGLRLIYFSYDVKMKEKGDIPEGYSVSREKKERFSLILESASTNQTSMYLCASSRGTEETQYFGPGTRLLVL.

This rearrangement joins TRBV7-3 to TRBJ2-1, with 13 bases lining up with TRBD2. The V and J ends lost 0 bases and 9 bases, in that order; junction bases with no gene match: 8. Per the germline V gene, CDR1 is SGHTA and CDR2 is FQGTGA. The CDR3 sequence is 17 residues long. In nucleotides, the CDR3 is TGTGCCAGCAGCTTAACCCCCACTAGCGGGAGGGCGGCTGAGCAGTTCTTC. Protein sequence: CASSLTPTSGRAAEQFF.

The rearrangement links TRBV28 to TRBJ1-2; D is perhaps TRBD1 (6 bases). V lost 9 bases and J 4 bases, leaving 15 bases between the germline ends. From germline, CDR1 is MDHEN and CDR2 SYDVKM. The CDR3 is made up of 13 amino acids. CDR3 loop: CASWTAPSYGYTF. CDR3 bases: TGTGCCAGTTGGACAGCCCCTAGCTATGGCTACACCTTC.

CDR3: CASRTGVVGSGELFF. In DNA, the CDR3 is TGTGCCAGCAGGACCGGAGTAGTTGGGTCCGGGGAGCTGTTTTTT. This sequence joins TRBV7-3 and TRBJ2-2; no firm D call. This CDR3 is 15 amino acids long. Germline V gives CDR1 SGHTA, CDR2 FQGTGA. V lost 6 bases and J 6 bases, leaving 17 bases between the germline ends.

The chain uses TRBV28 and TRBJ1-1, with no clear D. This CDR3 is 14 amino acids long. CDR1 is MDHEN, CDR2 SYDVKM, per germline. The ends were cut back, 5 bases at V and 0 bases at J, with 10 bases in the middle. CDR3 sequence (DNA): TGTGCCAGCAGTCTGGCCACTATGAACACTGAAGCTTTCTTT. It encodes CASSLATMNTEAFF. The full variable domain, its missing parts supplied by reference TRBV28 and TRBJ1-1, is DVKVTQSSRYLVKRTGEKVFLECVQDMDHENMFWYRQDPGLGLRLIYFSYDVKMKEKGDIPEGYSVSREKKERFSLILESASTNQTSMYLCASSLATMNTEAFFGQGTRLTVV.

This rearrangement joins TRBV5-4 to TRBJ1-2, with 7 nucleotides matching TRBD1. The germline V gene has CDR1 SGHNT and CDR2 YYREEE (reference sequence). The CDR3 contains 16 residues. Losses at the gene ends were 6 bases for V and 3 bases for J; bases not matched to a gene: 14. The CDR3 sequence: CASTPGRRGLDYGYTF. CDR3 nucleotides: TGTGCCAGCACCCCGGGGAGGAGGGGGCTCGACTATGGCTACACCTTC.

The chain links TRBV29-1 to TRBJ2-1; 7 positions match TRBD2. The CDR3 consists of 14 residues. From germline, CDR1 is SQVTM and CDR2 ANQGSEA. V shed 5 bases, J shed 0 bases, and the junction held 4 bases outside the gene matches. The CDR3 protein is CSVSSGYSYNEQFF. The DNA for the CDR3 is TGCAGCGTTAGTAGCGGGTACTCCTACAATGAGCAGTTCTTC.

The rearrangement links TRBV5-1 to TRBJ2-5; a possible D gene is TRBD2 (5 bases). The CDR3 length is 12 residues. The V and J ends lost 2 bases and 4 bases respectively, with 6 bases between them. CDR1 and CDR2 from the germline V gene are SGHRS and YFSETQ. CDR3: CASSFGGETQYF. In DNA form, the CDR3 reads TGCGCCAGCAGCTTCGGAGGAGAGACCCAGTACTTC.

This rearrangement joins TRBV7-9 to TRBJ2-6; D is possibly TRBD1 (5 bases). Between the trimmed V and J ends, which lost 2 bases and 0 bases, there was a span of 5 bases. The CDR3 has 15 amino acids. Germline V gives CDR1 SEHNR, CDR2 FQNEAQ (reference sequence). CDR3 in DNA: TGTGCCAGCAGCTTAACAGGCTCTGGGGCCAACGTCCTGACTTTC. Translating gives CASSLTGSGANVLTF.

In nucleotides, the CDR3 is TGTGCCAGCAGTTATATGAGTTCCACAGATACGCAGTATTTT. Protein product: CASSYMSSTDTQYF. The chain is built from TRBV6-6 and TRBJ2-3; no definite D call. The V end lost 3 bases, the J end lost 2 bases, and 9 bases lay between the germline ends. The CDR3 is 14 amino acids. Germline CDR1 reads MNHNY; CDR2 reads SVGAGI (reference sequence).